Below are 31 T cell receptor beta chains sequenced from a single sample in a study of technical replicates of blood from several donors. TCRdb's table, derived via immunoSEQ multiplex PCR, lists solely in-frame clones and lacks some. The sample lists tens of thousands of clones, around nine tenths occurring once. Sequencing input: T cells isolated from PBMCs. These receptor sequences come from a human donor in good health.

The V gene is TRBV4-2, the J gene TRBJ2-2; no clear D gene. CDR3 length equals 15 residues. Germline V gene sequence: CDR1 LGHNA, CDR2 YNFKEQ. V lost 2 bases and J 0 bases, leaving 7 bases between the germline ends. DNA of the CDR3: TGTGCCAGCAGCCAACGGTTAACGAACACCGGGGAGCTGTTTTTT. This sequence encodes CASSQRLTNTGELFF.

The chain has TRBV5-4 and TRBJ1-1; D possibly corresponds to TRBD1 (6 bases). CDR3 length: 13 residues. Per germline, CDR1 SGHNT and CDR2 YYREEE (reference sequence). V lost 4 bases, J lost 4 bases, and 11 bases lay in between. Written as DNA, the CDR3 is TGTGCCAGCAGCGGTCCAGGGGTCACTGAAGCTTTCTTT. Protein sequence: CASSGPGVTEAFF. The variable domain in full, with the rest retrieved from reference TRBV5-4 and TRBJ1-1, is ETGVTQSPTHLIKTRGQQVTLRCSSQSGHNTVSWYQQALGQGPQFIFQYYREEENGRGNFPPRFSGLQFPNYSSELNVNALELDDSALYLCASSGPGVTEAFFGQGTRLTVV.

The chain links TRBV5-6 to TRBJ2-6; D not certain. V was pared by 0 bases and J by 0 bases, with 4 bases between. Germline V lookup: CDR1 SGHDT, CDR2 YYEEEE. The CDR3 runs 15 residues. The DNA of the CDR3 is TGTGCCAGCAGCTTGGATATCTCTGGGGCCAACGTCCTGACTTTC. Protein: CASSLDISGANVLTF.

CDR3 bases: TGTGCCAGCAGCCGCTTTAGCGGGAGCACTTATCACGAGCAGTACTTC. Protein product: CASSRFSGSTYHEQYF. This chain joins TRBV28 and TRBJ2-7; TRBD2 agrees at 9 bases. Germline CDR1 reads MDHEN; CDR2 reads SYDVKM. This CDR3 contains 16 residues. J lost 5 bases, V lost 6 bases, and 14 bases had no gene match.

The gene calls are TRBV6-1 and TRBJ1-2; 9 positions match TRBD1. V was pared by 3 bases and J by 4 bases, with 6 bases of the junction left unmatched. Germline values: CDR1 MNHNS, CDR2 SASEGT. This CDR3 comprises 15 residues. The CDR3 DNA follows: TGTGCCAGCAGTGAGGGAACAGGGGGCCTCTATGGCTACACCTTC. Amino acids: CASSEGTGGLYGYTF.

The J gene is TRBJ1-1, the V gene TRBV6-5, with 9 bases aligning to TRBD1. V dropped 6 bases and J dropped 4; count of bases not matched to a gene: 3. Germline values: CDR1 MNHEY, CDR2 SVGAGI. The CDR3 covers 13 residues. CDR3 in amino acids: CASRTGGVTEAFF. CDR3 DNA: TGTGCCAGCAGGACAGGGGGGGTCACTGAAGCTTTCTTT.

The V gene is TRBV2, the J gene TRBJ2-1, with TRBD2 matching over 7 bases. Germline V gene lookup returns CDR1 SNHLY and CDR2 FYNNEI. The CDR3 has 14 amino acids. The ends lost 7 bases at V and 0 bases at J; junction bases unmatched: 3. The CDR3 DNA reads TGTGCCAGCATGGGCGGGAGCTCCTACAATGAGCAGTTCTTC. It translates to CASMGGSSYNEQFF.

The rearrangement links TRBV19 to TRBJ1-5, with D possibly TRBD1 on 5 matching bases. The CDR3 has 13 amino acids. Germline CDR1 and CDR2: LNHDA and SQIVND (reference sequence). Trimming removed 4 bases at V and 8 bases at J, with 12 bases between. This CDR3 reads CASSNQGGEPQHF. The CDR3, as DNA: TGTGCCAGTAGTAACCAGGGCGGTGAGCCCCAGCATTTT.

This chain joins TRBV27 and TRBJ2-2; tentative D call: TRBD2 (6 bases). Germline lookup yields CDR1 MNHEY and CDR2 SMNVEV (reference sequence). There are 13 residues in the CDR3. V was pared by 4 bases and J by 4 bases, with 7 bases between. CDR3 sequence reads: CASSWGVTGELFF. The CDR3 DNA follows: TGTGCCAGCAGTTGGGGGGTCACCGGGGAGCTGTTTTTT.

The chain is built from TRBV5-3 and TRBJ1-1; TRBD1 agrees at 9 bases. TRBV5-3 is treated as an ORF (open reading frame) with a function not yet certain. With V trimmed by 6 bases and J by 3 bases, 12 bases remained unmatched. This CDR3 is built from 16 residues. The CDR3 nucleotides read TGTGCCAGAATCATTACAGGGGGCGCGGGAGACACTGAAGCTTTCTTT. This sequence encodes CARIITGGAGDTEAFF.

The V gene is TRBV4-3, the J gene TRBJ2-3, with 7 bases identical to TRBD2. Germline assignment: CDR1 LGHNA and CDR2 YSLEER. V dropped 4 bases and J dropped 2; count of bases not matched to a gene: 3. The CDR3 totals 14 residues. The CDR3 region is CASSPGLFTDTQYF. The CDR3 nucleotides read TGCGCCAGCAGCCCGGGACTATTCACAGATACGCAGTATTTT.

The chain employs TRBV19 and TRBJ2-7, with D maybe TRBD2 (5 bases). The CDR3 totals 14 residues. Trimming removed 4 bases from V and 0 bases from J, with 10 bases in between. Looked up from germline, CDR1 is LNHDA and CDR2 is SQIVND (reference sequence). The CDR3 loop is CASSKADFSYEQYF. The CDR3 DNA is TGTGCCAGTAGTAAAGCGGACTTCTCCTACGAGCAGTACTTC. Full variable domain (missing parts from reference TRBV19 and TRBJ2-7): DGGITQSPKYLFRKEGQNVTLSCEQNLNHDAMYWYRQDPGQGLRLIYYSQIVNDFQKGDIAEGYSVSREKKESFPLTVTSAQKNPTAFYLCASSKADFSYEQYFGPGTRLTVT.

This clone was seen a few times. Other DNA sequences in the sample encode the same CDR3. The chain links TRBV14 to TRBJ2-7; tentative D call: TRBD1 (6 bases). V lost 4 bases to trimming and J lost 4 bases, with 11 bases between them. Germline V gives CDR1 SGHDN, CDR2 FVKESK. The length of the CDR3 is 13 residues. CDR3 sequence (DNA): TGTGCCAGCAGCCGCCTACAGGGTTACGAGCAGTACTTC. Its translation is CASSRLQGYEQYF.

The chain carries TRBV15 and TRBJ2-7; 12 bases agree with TRBD1. Germline V gives CDR1 LNHNV, CDR2 YYDKDF (reference sequence). V trimming: 4 bases; J trimming: 9 bases; junction bases outside the gene matches: 10. There are 15 residues in the CDR3. The CDR3 nucleotides are TGTGCCACCAGCAACTCGGGACAGGGGGCGTCTGGGCAGTACTTC. Its translation is CATSNSGQGASGQYF.

CDR3 region: CASSQGLGANVLTF. The CDR3 nucleotides are TGTGCCAGCAGTCAGGGGCTGGGGGCCAACGTCCTGACTTTC. This chain uses TRBV7-6 with TRBJ2-6, with TRBD1 as a possible D gene (6 bases). Germline CDR1 is SGHVS and CDR2 is FNYEAQ. This CDR3 region has 14 residues. The germline V and J ends were trimmed by 6 bases and 4 bases, with 10 bases remaining between them.

J is TRBJ2-7 and V is TRBV2; D is possibly TRBD2 (6 bases). V lost 11 bases to trimming and J lost 3 bases, with 14 bases between them. The germline gives CDR1 SNHLY, CDR2 FYNNEI. The CDR3 has 12 residues. The DNA for the CDR3 is TGTGCCTCTGCTAGCGAAGGCTACGAGCAGTACTTC. Amino acid sequence: CASASEGYEQYF.

This sequence joins TRBV6-5 and TRBJ2-7, with TRBD1 as a possible D gene (6 bases). In germline, CDR1 is MNHEY, CDR2 SVGAGI. The CDR3 is 11 residues long. V lost 8 bases and J lost 2, with 7 bases in between. CDR3 sequence (DNA): TGTGCCAGCCGACAGGCCTACGAGCAGTACTTC. Amino acids: CASRQAYEQYF.

The J gene is TRBJ1-4, the V gene TRBV10-3; tentative D call: TRBD1 (6 bases). The V end was cut by 7 bases, the J end by 6 bases, with 15 bases between. Germline CDR1 and CDR2: ENHRY and SYGVKD. This CDR3 is built from 14 residues. The CDR3 here is CAIIPGVLDEKLFF. For the CDR3, the DNA is TGTGCCATCATCCCAGGGGTGCTCGATGAAAAACTGTTTTTT.

This clone was recorded once. V is TRBV6-6 and J is TRBJ2-3; 10 bases map to TRBD2. Trimming cost V 4 bases and J 6 bases; bases outside gene matches: 4. The length of the CDR3 is 14 residues. Germline loops: CDR1 MNHNY, CDR2 SVGAGI (reference sequence). The chain's CDR3 is CASSSRTSGDTQYF. CDR3 bases: TGTGCCAGCAGTTCCCGGACTAGCGGTGATACGCAGTATTTT.

The chain joins TRBV2 to TRBJ2-1; D possibly corresponds to TRBD1 (6 bases). This CDR3 is 14 amino acids long. Germline lookup yields CDR1 SNHLY and CDR2 FYNNEI. V lost 1 base and J 7 bases, leaving 11 bases between the germline ends. The CDR3 nucleotides read TGTGCCAGCAGTGAAGGCCAGGGGCGGAATGAGCAGTTCTTC. It yields the protein CASSEGQGRNEQFF. The variable domain in full, completed from reference TRBV2 and TRBJ2-1, reads EPEVTQTPSHQVTQMGQEVILRCVPISNHLYFYWYRQILGQKVEFLVSFYNNEISEKSEIFDDQFSVERPDGSNFTLKIRSTKLEDSAMYFCASSEGQGRNEQFFGPGTRLTVL.

V and J are TRBV19 and TRBJ1-4; tentatively, D is TRBD1 (6 bases). V was clipped by 5 bases and J by 7 bases, with 14 bases between them. The germline gives CDR1 LNHDA, CDR2 SQIVND (reference sequence). The length of the CDR3 is 14 residues. This CDR3 reads CASSLQGEGEKLFF. The CDR3 DNA reads TGTGCCAGTAGTTTACAGGGTGAGGGTGAAAAACTGTTTTTT.

V gene TRBV14 combines with J gene TRBJ2-3; no definite D call. Looked up from germline, CDR1 is SGHDN and CDR2 is FVKESK. Deletions cut 2 bases from V and 11 bases from J, with 11 bases between. There are 12 residues in the CDR3. This chain's CDR3 is CASSQFGDQQYF. The CDR3 DNA reads TGTGCCAGCAGCCAATTTGGAGACCAGCAGTATTTT.

The V and J genes are TRBV9 and TRBJ2-1, with a possible D match to TRBD2 (6 bases). The CDR3 extends over 13 amino acids. Germline V gene sequence: CDR1 SGDLS, CDR2 YYNGEE. V was pared by 3 bases and J by 6 bases, with 10 bases between. The CDR3 DNA follows: TGTGCCAGCAGCGCAAGGACTATCAATGAGCAGTTCTTC. It yields the protein CASSARTINEQFF.

The chain is built from TRBV6-1 and TRBJ1-2; 12 bases agree with TRBD1. Losses at the gene ends were 5 bases for V and 7 bases for J; bases not matched to a gene: 5. CDR3 length: 14 amino acids. Per germline, CDR1 MNHNS and CDR2 SASEGT. The CDR3, as DNA: TGTGCCAGCAGTCCCGGGACAGGGGGCTTTGGCTACACCTTC. Translation gives CASSPGTGGFGYTF.

V is TRBV9 and J is TRBJ1-2; 9 bases match TRBD1. V was clipped by 5 bases and J by 3 bases; unmatched bases: 8. The length of the CDR3 is 15 residues. Germline CDR1 reads SGDLS; CDR2 reads YYNGEE. In DNA form, the CDR3 reads TGTGCCAGCAGTATACAGGGGGCGCGGGACTATGGCTACACCTTC. Residues: CASSIQGARDYGYTF.

The V and J genes are TRBV5-1 and TRBJ2-7; no firm D call. Trimming took 0 bases from V and 2 from J, leaving 12 bases between them. This CDR3 is built from 15 residues. In germline, CDR1 is SGHRS, CDR2 YFSETQ. The CDR3 region has the DNA TGCGCCAGCAGCTTGGGGAGTATCAGAACCTACGAGCAGTACTTC. It encodes CASSLGSIRTYEQYF.

J is TRBJ1-5 and V is TRBV19; D may be TRBD1 (6 bases). The V gene's germline CDR1 is LNHDA and CDR2 SQIVND (reference sequence). The CDR3 covers 11 residues. V dropped 9 bases and J dropped 11 bases, with 14 bases sitting between them. CDR3 DNA: TGTGCCAGCAGGGGTCCTATCGCCCAGCATTTT. It is translated as CASRGPIAQHF.

This chain connects TRBV18 to TRBJ2-7; TRBD1 might be the D (6 bases). Germline assignment: CDR1 KGHSH and CDR2 LQKENI. This CDR3 has 14 residues. V was pared by 2 bases and J by 3 bases, with 11 bases between. The CDR3 DNA reads as TGTGCCAGCTCACCAGGACAGACATTCTACGAGCAGTACTTC. Its translation: CASSPGQTFYEQYF.

V is TRBV4-2 and J is TRBJ2-3; TRBD2 matches 9 bases. CDR1 and CDR2 (germline): LGHNA, YNFKEQ. The CDR3 runs to 16 residues. With V trimmed by 0 bases and J by 4 bases, 5 bases remained unmatched. The CDR3: CASSQEGLASPDTQYF. DNA of the CDR3: TGTGCCAGCAGCCAAGAGGGACTAGCTTCTCCAGATACGCAGTATTTT.

The V call is TRBV7-2, the J call TRBJ1-3, with TRBD1 as a possible D gene (5 bases). V gave up 5 bases and J gave up 3 bases, with 20 bases separating them. The germline V gene has CDR1 SGHTA and CDR2 FQGNSA. This CDR3 region has 17 residues. As DNA, the CDR3 is TGTGCCAGCAGCGAACGGGACCGGGAGGATCTTGGAAACACCATATATTTT. This codes for CASSERDREDLGNTIYF.

The rearrangement uses TRBV28 and TRBJ2-3; D is possibly TRBD1 (6 bases). Germline V gene sequence: CDR1 MDHEN, CDR2 SYDVKM. The CDR3 has 16 amino acids. V lost 2 bases and J lost 4, with 16 bases in between. CDR3 amino acids: CASSLLQGQGPDTQYF. The CDR3 region has the DNA TGTGCCAGCAGTTTACTCCAGGGGCAGGGTCCAGATACGCAGTATTTT.